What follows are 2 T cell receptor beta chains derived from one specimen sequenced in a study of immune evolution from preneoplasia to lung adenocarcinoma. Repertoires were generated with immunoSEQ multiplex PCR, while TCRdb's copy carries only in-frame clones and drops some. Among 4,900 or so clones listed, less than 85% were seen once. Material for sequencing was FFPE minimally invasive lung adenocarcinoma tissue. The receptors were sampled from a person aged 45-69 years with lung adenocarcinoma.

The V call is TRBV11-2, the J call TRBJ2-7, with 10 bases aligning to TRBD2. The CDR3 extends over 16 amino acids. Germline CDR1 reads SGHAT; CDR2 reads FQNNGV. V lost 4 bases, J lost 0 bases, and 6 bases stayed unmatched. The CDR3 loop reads CASSSRTSGSSYEQYF. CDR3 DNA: TGTGCCAGCAGCTCCCGGACTAGCGGAAGCTCCTACGAGCAGTACTTC. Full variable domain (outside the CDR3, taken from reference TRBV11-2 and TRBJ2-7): EAGVAQSPRYKIIEKRQSVAFWCNPISGHATLYWYQQILGQGPKLLIQFQNNGVVDDSQLPKDRFSAERLKGVDSTLKIQPAKLEDSAVYLCASSSRTSGSSYEQYFGPGTRLTVT.

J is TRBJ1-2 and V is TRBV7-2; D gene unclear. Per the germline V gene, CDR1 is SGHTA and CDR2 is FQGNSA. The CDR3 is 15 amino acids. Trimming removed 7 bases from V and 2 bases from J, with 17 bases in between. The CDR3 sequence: CASTTPTQLNYGYTF. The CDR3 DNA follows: TGTGCCAGCACCACCCCCACACAGTTGAACTATGGCTACACCTTC.